This T cell receptor (beta chain) was sequenced during a study of cytotoxic CD8 clonotypes in ibrutinib-treated CLL. In germline, CDR1 is ENHRY, CDR2 SYGVKD. The CDR3 is made up of 14 amino acids. Trimming pared 9 bases from V and 0 bases from J, leaving 13 bases between. Method: immunoSEQ multiplex PCR; TCRdb's copy keeps in-frame clones and lacks some. The sample has some 200,000 clones; nearly 80% are singletons. Sequences were derived from PBMCs, sampled after 12 months of ibrutinib treatment. V gene TRBV10-3 combines with J gene TRBJ2-3; TRBD2 is a possible D gene (6 bases). The sequence was obtained from a human donor with chronic lymphocytic leukemia. Here the CDR3 DNA reads TGTGCCATAGACGACGGAGGGAGCACAGATACGCAGTATTTT. Translated: CAIDDGGSTDTQYF.